This TCR beta chain was obtained from a study of CD8+ T cells in alopecia areata. Extraction and reverse transcription of RNA yielded cDNA as the sequencing template. Here immunoSEQ multiplex PCR was the method, and the copy in TCRdb shows in-frame clones only, minus some. Of around 190,000 clones in the sample, just over 55% were seen once. With respect to this clone: Its cognate antigen is unknown.

The study's findings and limits: Across lesional scalp, and particularly alopecia totalis/universalis, clonality surpassed that of normal scalp. Researchers reported that TCR sharing among patients proved less clear than in mice, possibly HLA-linked. Sequence data from scalp samples additionally include resident alphabeta T cells of normal skin.

Germline V gene data show CDR1 as MGHRA and CDR2 as YSYEKL. The CDR3 is 16 residues long. V lost 0 bases to trimming and J lost 5 bases, with 16 bases between them. Sorted out of PBMCs were CD4+ T cells and CD8+ T cells. Sequencing input: CD8+ T cells sorted from blood. The chain uses TRBV4-1 and TRBJ2-5, with TRBD2 as a possible D gene (6 bases). The TCR comes from a human donor in good health. The CDR3: CASSQDSNGGEETQYF. As DNA, the CDR3 is TGCGCCAGCAGCCAAGACTCCAACGGGGGAGAGGAGACCCAGTACTTC.